The clone carrying this TCR beta chain appeared once. The target antigen is unknown. This sample stems from a study of human thymus T cells. Assay: immunoSEQ multiplex PCR; the TCRdb copy retains only in-frame clones and omits some. The sample contains approximately 46,000 clones, around 93% of which appear only once. The ends lost 5 bases at V and 1 base at J; junction bases unmatched: 4. This CDR3 spans 15 amino acids. Germline assignment: CDR1 LNHDA and CDR2 SQIVND (reference sequence). During surgery, roughly 0.45-1 mL peripheral blood was drawn from four of eight donors. Study findings and constraints: What appeared biased in thymic and blood repertoires was the usage of V and J genes.

This sequence joins TRBV19 and TRBJ2-3, with 9 bases aligning to TRBD1. Material for sequencing was blood. The receptor comes from a girl less than two years old with a congenital heart defect but otherwise immunologically healthy. The CDR3 DNA follows: TGTGCCAGTAGTGATAACAGGGGGCGCACAGATACGCAGTATTTT. Protein: CASSDNRGRTDTQYF.